The 26 T cell receptor beta chains reported below all come from one sample, sequenced in a study of control samples from healthy donors and cancer patients. TCRdb's copy holds only in-frame clones and misses some; the assay was immunoSEQ multiplex PCR. The sample lists about 160,000 clones; about 95% were seen once. Sequencing was performed on PBMCs. The receptor set was obtained from a man aged 55 to 70 with colorectal cancer.

Points on this clone: Other DNA sequences from this sample encode an identical CDR3 as well. The J gene is TRBJ1-3, the V gene TRBV19, with 8 bases that match TRBD1. Germline CDR1 and CDR2: LNHDA and SQIVND (reference sequence). With V trimmed by 5 bases and J by 0 bases, 12 bases remained unmatched. This CDR3 has 18 amino acids. CDR3 amino acids: CASSYRDRNSISGNTIYF. CDR3 nucleotide sequence: TGTGCCAGTAGTTACCGGGACAGGAATTCTATCTCTGGAAACACCATATATTTT.

In nucleotides, the CDR3 is TGTGCCAGCAGCTCGCAGAGTGGTCTGGGGACTGAAGCTTTCTTT. Amino acid sequence: CASSSQSGLGTEAFF. This rearrangement joins TRBV7-9 to TRBJ1-1; D remains unclear. Germline CDR1 SEHNR, CDR2 FQNEAQ (reference sequence). Trimming pared 4 bases from V and 5 bases from J, leaving 17 bases between. CDR3 length: 15 residues.

V is TRBV18 and J is TRBJ1-2; 7 positions agree with TRBD1. Trimming cost V 6 bases and J 2 bases; bases outside gene matches: 6. There are 14 residues in the CDR3. Germline CDR1 is KGHSH and CDR2 is LQKENI. The CDR3 sequence is CASSQGEDNYGYTF. DNA of the CDR3: TGTGCCAGCTCCCAGGGGGAAGACAACTATGGCTACACCTTC.

The chain is built from TRBV5-1 and TRBJ2-2; TRBD2 matches at 9 bases. The ends lost 3 bases at V and 0 bases at J; junction bases unmatched: 9. The germline CDR1 and CDR2 sequences are SGHRS and YFSETQ. CDR3 size: 18 residues. CDR3 bases: TGCGCCAGCAGCTCACTGGGACCTAGCGGGGCGAACACCGGGGAGCTGTTTTTT. It translates to CASSSLGPSGANTGELFF.

The CDR3 coding sequence is TGTGCCAGCAGTTACGGGGCGGGGGGTTACGAGCAGTACTTC. The encoded protein is CASSYGAGGYEQYF. The chain is built from TRBV6-5 and TRBJ2-7; 8 nucleotides agree with TRBD2. The germline CDR1 and CDR2 sequences are MNHEY and SVGAGI. J was trimmed by 4 bases and V by 2 bases; bases with no gene match: 4. CDR3 length: 14 residues.

This clone was recorded once. The CDR3 DNA sequence: TGTGCCAGCAGCAAAGACAGTAGCTCCTACGAGCAGTACTTC. Translation gives CASSKDSSSYEQYF. This chain links TRBV5-4 with TRBJ2-7, with D maybe TRBD1 (5 bases). V lost 4 bases and J 0 bases, leaving 11 bases between the germline ends. This CDR3 contains 14 residues. Per the germline V gene, CDR1 is SGHNT and CDR2 is YYREEE (reference sequence).

The chain is built from TRBV18 and TRBJ2-1; the match to TRBD1 covers 8 bases. The CDR3 is 16 amino acids. V dropped 0 bases and J dropped 7; count of bases not matched to a gene: 8. Germline V gives CDR1 KGHSH, CDR2 LQKENI. CDR3 residues: CASSPPQGARGNEQFF. The CDR3 nucleotides read TGTGCCAGCTCACCACCGCAGGGGGCAAGGGGGAATGAGCAGTTCTTC.

The chain has TRBV5-1 and TRBJ2-2; D is undetermined. The germline V gene encodes CDR1 SGHRS and CDR2 YFSETQ. V was trimmed by 4 bases and J by 7 bases, leaving 20 bases between them. The CDR3 has 16 amino acids. CDR3 amino acids: CASSPPGSKASGELFF. Written as DNA, the CDR3 is TGCGCCAGCAGCCCACCGGGCTCCAAGGCTAGCGGGGAGCTGTTTTTT.

The chain is built from TRBV7-9 and TRBJ2-3; 8 bases are a match to TRBD1. The ends lost 5 bases at V and 2 bases at J; junction bases unmatched: 9. Germline V lookup: CDR1 SEHNR, CDR2 FQNEAQ (reference sequence). This CDR3 comprises 16 residues. Here the CDR3 DNA reads TGTGCCAGCAGCCCTCCACGGACAGGGTCCACAGATACGCAGTATTTT. It translates to CASSPPRTGSTDTQYF.

The V and J genes are TRBV19 and TRBJ2-5; D gene uncertain. The CDR3 contains 14 residues. V was trimmed by 4 bases and J by 2 bases, leaving 11 bases between them. Germline lookup yields CDR1 LNHDA and CDR2 SQIVND (reference sequence). CDR3 coding DNA: TGTGCCAGTAGTAGGGGATCGCGGCAAGAGACCCAGTACTTC. This translates into CASSRGSRQETQYF.

The chain uses TRBV3-1 (or the pseudogene TRBV3-2) and TRBJ1-1; D is unclear. The CDR3 covers 13 residues. V was trimmed by 2 bases and J by 1 base, leaving 5 bases between them. Germline CDR1 and CDR2: LGHDT and YNNKEL (reference sequence). DNA of the CDR3: TGTGCCAGCAGCCAATCAGGGAACACTGAAGCTTTCTTT. Its translation is CASSQSGNTEAFF.

The J gene is TRBJ2-5, the V gene TRBV5-1, with D unresolved. The CDR3 has 13 amino acids. Trimming took 2 bases from V and 5 from J, leaving 10 bases between them. Per the germline V gene, CDR1 is SGHRS and CDR2 is YFSETQ. The CDR3 here is CASSFGPGETQYF. The DNA for the CDR3 is TGCGCCAGCAGCTTCGGTCCTGGGGAGACCCAGTACTTC. Filled out from reference TRBV5-1 and TRBJ2-5, the complete variable domain reads KAGVTQTPRYLIKTRGQQVTLSCSPISGHRSVSWYQQTPGQGLQFLFEYFSETQRNKGNFPGRFSGRQFSNSRSEMNVSTLELGDSALYLCASSFGPGETQYFGPGTRLLVL.

The chain couples TRBV3-1 (or the pseudogene TRBV3-2) to TRBJ1-1, with D possibly matching TRBD1 (5 bases). Germline CDR1 LGHDT, CDR2 YNNKEL (reference sequence). V dropped 1 base and J dropped 7 bases, with 10 bases sitting between them. This CDR3 comprises 13 residues. The CDR3 here is CASSQATGVEAFF. The DNA of the CDR3 is TGTGCCAGCAGCCAAGCAACGGGGGTTGAAGCTTTCTTT.

On this clone itself: One end of the junction fails to match germline, which may point to a read error. The CDR3 DNA reads as TGTGCCAGAAGCTCGGGGACAGGGCAGATTTTT. Translating it yields CARSSGTGQIF. The rearrangement uses TRBV5-3 and TRBJ2-2, with TRBD1 matching 9 bases. TRBV5-3 is placed among ORFs of uncertain function. This CDR3 is built from 11 residues.

The chain couples TRBV7-2 to TRBJ2-7, with 8 bases that match TRBD1. The CDR3 has 15 residues. Germline trimming cut 1 base from V and 3 bases from J; bases unmatched to any gene: 5. Germline loops: CDR1 SGHTA, CDR2 FQGNSA. The DNA for the CDR3 is TGTGCCAGCAGCTTAGGGACAGGGCTTATCTACGAGCAGTACTTC. This sequence encodes CASSLGTGLIYEQYF.

This sequence joins TRBV7-9 and TRBJ2-6, with D possibly matching TRBD2 (5 bases). Germline assignment: CDR1 SEHNR and CDR2 FQNEAQ (reference sequence). V lost 5 bases and J lost 0, with 11 bases in between. This CDR3 has 16 residues. The chain's CDR3 is CASSPRGGSGANVLTF. CDR3 coding DNA: TGTGCCAGCAGCCCCCGGGGTGGCTCTGGGGCCAACGTCCTGACTTTC.

This clone has only one observation. The rearrangement joins TRBV10-3 to TRBJ2-1; weak D call: TRBD2 (6 bases). Looked up from germline, CDR1 is ENHRY and CDR2 is SYGVKD. Deletions cut 8 bases from V and 2 bases from J, with 10 bases between. The CDR3 is 13 amino acids. The CDR3 nucleotides are TGTGCCATCGGTGGAGGGCCCTACAATGAGCAGTTCTTC. Its translation is CAIGGGPYNEQFF.

The chain has TRBV28 and TRBJ1-5; D is ambiguous. Germline V gene data show CDR1 as MDHEN and CDR2 as SYDVKM. The CDR3 totals 15 residues. Deletions cut 5 bases from V and 2 bases from J, with 13 bases between. CDR3 DNA: TGTGCCAGCAGTCCCCCGACGGGCGGCAATCAGCCCCAGCATTTT. It is translated as CASSPPTGGNQPQHF.

The chain joins TRBV5-6 to TRBJ2-3; the match to TRBD2 covers 8 bases. The CDR3 totals 17 residues. Trimming took 4 bases from V and 0 from J; bases not matched to a gene: 10. CDR1 is SGHDT, CDR2 YYEEEE, per germline. The CDR3, as DNA: TGTGCCAGCAGCGACTCTATCCAGCGGGGGAGCACAGATACGCAGTATTTT. Protein: CASSDSIQRGSTDTQYF.

The DNA for the CDR3 is TGTGCCAGCAGCTTACGGGGGGCGGACGAGCAGTACTTC. Amino acids: CASSLRGADEQYF. The chain employs TRBV11-2 and TRBJ2-7; maybe TRBD2 (7 bases). CDR3 length: 13 amino acids. Trimming removed 2 bases at V and 5 bases at J, with 10 bases between. Germline loops: CDR1 SGHAT, CDR2 FQNNGV.

The chain has TRBV4-1 and TRBJ1-3; the match to TRBD1 covers 8 bases. Trimming removed 1 base from V and 0 bases from J; junction bases left unmatched: 8. This CDR3 is built from 18 residues. Germline CDR1 is MGHRA and CDR2 is YSYEKL. This chain's CDR3 is CASSQGISGGRSGNTIYF. The CDR3 bases are TGCGCCAGCAGCCAAGGAATTTCAGGGGGCCGCTCTGGAAACACCATATATTTT.

The chain employs TRBV6-6 and TRBJ1-3; weak D call: TRBD1 (5 bases). The CDR3 covers 13 residues. V gave up 8 bases and J gave up 0 bases, with 8 bases separating them. Germline values: CDR1 MNHNY, CDR2 SVGAGI (reference sequence). The CDR3: CASGGSSGNTIYF. For the CDR3, the DNA is TGTGCCAGCGGGGGGAGCTCTGGAAACACCATATATTTT.

The V gene is TRBV6-2 or TRBV6-3, the J gene TRBJ1-1; D call uncertain. Trimming took off 2 bases at V and 0 bases at J, with 10 bases between the two ends. Germline values: CDR1 MNHEY, CDR2 SVGEGT. This CDR3 contains 15 residues. CDR3 coding DNA: TGTGCCAGCAGTTACGGGCAGATCGTGAACACTGAAGCTTTCTTT. It yields the protein CASSYGQIVNTEAFF.

The chain recombines TRBV29-1 with TRBJ2-3; the D is unclear. Germline-derived CDR1 and CDR2 are SQVTM and ANQGSEA. The CDR3 consists of 12 residues. Between the trimmed V and J ends, which lost 6 bases and 7 bases, there was a span of 14 bases. The CDR3 DNA sequence: TGCAGCGTGGCGGTCGACTCCCATACGCAGTATTTT. Translating it yields CSVAVDSHTQYF.

This CDR3 reads CASSLELAKQYF. In nucleotides, the CDR3 is TGTGCCAGCAGTTTGGAACTAGCTAAGCAGTACTTC. The chain combines TRBV12-3 or TRBV12-4 with TRBJ2-7; D is perhaps TRBD2 (6 bases). V was pared by 3 bases and J by 8 bases, with 11 bases between. The CDR3 covers 12 residues.

The gene calls are TRBV1 and TRBJ2-3; no check of the table's D call, TRBD2, against the DNA was made. TRBV1 is noted as a pseudogene. The CDR3 totals 19 residues. The CDR3: CTSSHGLAGAAGCTDTQYF. The CDR3 nucleotides are TGCACCAGCAGCCACGGACTAGCGGGGGCGGCCGGCTGCACAGATACGCAGTATTTT.